This passage covers 25 T cell receptor beta chains from one sample sequenced in a study of blood T cell repertoires in COVID-19. The data were produced by immunoSEQ multiplex PCR, yet TCRdb's version contains in-frame clones alone and is incomplete. The top ten hold roughly a tenth of the sample, which has approximately 68,000 clones, 65% to 80% seen once. The sequenced material came from peripheral blood. These receptors were collected from a woman aged 45-65 years with acute or convalescent COVID-19.

This clone was observed a single time. The chain uses TRBV3-1 (or the pseudogene TRBV3-2) and TRBJ1-4; no clear D. CDR3 size: 14 residues. Germline values: CDR1 LGHDT, CDR2 YNNKEL (reference sequence). V was trimmed by 1 base and J by 7 bases, leaving 10 bases between them. The DNA of the CDR3 is TGTGCCAGCAGCCAAGGCCGGGGAGGTGAAAAACTGTTTTTT. Translating gives CASSQGRGGEKLFF.

The genes are TRBV18 and TRBJ1-3; no firm D call. V was clipped by 3 bases and J by 3 bases, with 6 bases between them. CDR3 size: 13 residues. CDR1 is KGHSH, CDR2 LQKENI, per germline. The CDR3 bases are TGTGCCAGCTCACCCCGCTATGGAAACACCATATATTTT. Protein product: CASSPRYGNTIYF. Full variable domain (missing parts from reference TRBV18 and TRBJ1-3): NAGVMQNPRHLVRRRGQEARLRCSPMKGHSHVYWYRQLPEEGLKFMVYLQKENIIDESGMPKERFSAEFPKEGPSILRIQQVVRGDSAAYFCASSPRYGNTIYFGEGSWLTVV.

The chain has TRBV3-1 (or the pseudogene TRBV3-2) and TRBJ2-1; a possible D gene is TRBD2 (6 bases). Germline lookup yields CDR1 LGHDT and CDR2 YNNKEL (reference sequence). The CDR3 loop spans 16 amino acids. V was trimmed by 3 bases and J by 9 bases, leaving 21 bases between them. CDR3 in DNA: TGTGCCAGCAGCCATTCCCTGGCGGGGTTTGCCGGTGAGCAGTTCTTC. This codes for CASSHSLAGFAGEQFF.

This rearrangement joins TRBV28 to TRBJ1-2; D gene uncertain. V lost 2 bases and J lost 2, with 9 bases in between. Germline V gives CDR1 MDHEN, CDR2 SYDVKM. This CDR3 has 14 residues. In DNA, the CDR3 is TGTGCCAGCAGTTTACCCCCAGCGAACTATGGCTACACCTTC. Translation: CASSLPPANYGYTF.

The J gene is TRBJ2-7, the V gene TRBV4-3, with TRBD1 matching 7 bases. The CDR3 loop spans 15 amino acids. The germline V gene encodes CDR1 LGHNA and CDR2 YSLEER. The J segment lost 3 bases and the V segment lost 4 bases, leaving 9 bases of the junction unmatched. The CDR3 is CASSRSRDSRYEQYF. The CDR3 nucleotides are TGCGCCAGCAGCCGCTCCCGGGACAGTCGCTACGAGCAGTACTTC.

This chain uses TRBV20-1 with TRBJ2-1, with TRBD2 identical over 11 bases. The CDR3 loop spans 15 amino acids. Germline-derived CDR1 and CDR2 are DFQATT and SNEGSKA (reference sequence). The V gene end was trimmed by 3 bases and the J gene end by 8 bases; junction bases not matched to a gene: 9. The CDR3 loop reads CSASAGLAVVHEQFF. CDR3 in DNA: TGCAGTGCTAGTGCGGGACTAGCGGTCGTCCATGAGCAGTTCTTC.

This clone was picked up one time. V usage is TRBV2 and J usage is TRBJ1-2, with TRBD1 matching over 9 bases. Germline V gene lookup returns CDR1 SNHLY and CDR2 FYNNEI. The CDR3 is 14 residues long. Trimming took 6 bases from V and 13 from J; bases not matched to a gene: 15. The CDR3 sequence is CASSSGTGLIGCTF. CDR3 in DNA: TGTGCCAGCAGCTCCGGGACAGGGCTCATCGGGTGCACCTTC.

The V call is TRBV18, the J call TRBJ2-5, with D possibly matching TRBD1 (5 bases). V lost 3 bases, J lost 7 bases, and 12 bases lay in between. Germline-derived CDR1 and CDR2 are KGHSH and LQKENI. The CDR3 runs 13 residues. The CDR3: CASSPAQGATQYF. The CDR3 nucleotides are TGTGCCAGCTCACCGGCGCAGGGTGCGACCCAGTACTTC.

This chain connects TRBV7-8 to TRBJ1-1; TRBD1 matches 8 bases. Germline V gene data show CDR1 as SGHVS and CDR2 as FQNEAQ. The CDR3 length is 15 residues. V shed 1 base and J 4 bases; nucleotides not matched to a gene: 5. The CDR3, as DNA: TGTGCCAGCAGCTTAGGGAGACAGGGGATCACTGAAGCTTTCTTT. This translates into CASSLGRQGITEAFF.

The DNA of the CDR3 is TGTGCCAGTAGTATAGGGGGCCTAGCGGGATCCTACGAGCAGTACTTC. Amino acid sequence: CASSIGGLAGSYEQYF. This chain links TRBV19 with TRBJ2-7; 9 nucleotides agree with TRBD2. The V segment lost 1 base and the J segment 1 base; nucleotides outside the gene matches: 5. The germline V gene encodes CDR1 LNHDA and CDR2 SQIVND (reference sequence). This CDR3 is built from 16 residues. Filled out from reference TRBV19 and TRBJ2-7, the complete variable domain reads DGGITQSPKYLFRKEGQNVTLSCEQNLNHDAMYWYRQDPGQGLRLIYYSQIVNDFQKGDIAEGYSVSREKKESFPLTVTSAQKNPTAFYLCASSIGGLAGSYEQYFGPGTRLTVT.

The chain combines TRBV11-2 with TRBJ1-4; 11 nucleotides line up with TRBD1. Germline V gene sequence: CDR1 SGHAT, CDR2 FQNNGV. Losses at the gene ends were 6 bases for V and 6 bases for J; bases not matched to a gene: 3. The CDR3 covers 14 residues. CDR3 DNA sequence: TGTGCCAGCAGTGGACAGGGGGCATATGAAAAACTGTTTTTT. Translated, it gives CASSGQGAYEKLFF.

This sequence joins TRBV10-3 and TRBJ2-3; D is ambiguous. This CDR3 spans 14 amino acids. The V gene lost 10 bases and the J gene lost 2 bases, with 16 bases spanning the gap. The germline CDR1 and CDR2 sequences are ENHRY and SYGVKD. The CDR3 loop is CATREGRLTDTQYF. The CDR3 bases are TGTGCCACACGCGAAGGCAGACTCACAGATACGCAGTATTTT.

The J gene is TRBJ1-1, the V gene TRBV29-1; weak D call: TRBD1 (5 bases). Trimming took off 3 bases at V and 1 base at J, with 12 bases between the two ends. This CDR3 has 14 residues. Germline values: CDR1 SQVTM, CDR2 ANQGSEA. DNA of the CDR3: TGCAGCGTTGATCCAGGGTTAGGGAACACTGAAGCTTTCTTT. Its protein is CSVDPGLGNTEAFF.

The chain couples TRBV12-3 or TRBV12-4 to TRBJ2-1; D remains ambiguous. This CDR3 is built from 13 residues. Trimming left V 0 bases short and J 5 bases short, with 5 bases between. The CDR3 DNA sequence: TGTGCCAGCAGTTTAGCCCAGAACAATGAGCAGTTCTTC. Its translation is CASSLAQNNEQFF.

On this clone: The junction differs from germline at one of its ends, possibly a read error. The chain joins TRBV10-2 to TRBJ2-5, with a tentative D call TRBD1 (5 bases). CDR1 and CDR2 (germline): WSHSY, SAAADI. There are 13 residues in the CDR3. The CDR3 is CASSEGAQGTQYF. The CDR3, as DNA: TGCGCCAGCAGTGAAGGGGCACAAGGGACCCAGTACTTC.

The genes are TRBV27 and TRBJ1-2; D remains ambiguous. The V gene's germline CDR1 is MNHEY and CDR2 SMNVEV (reference sequence). The CDR3 has 14 residues. V dropped 5 bases and J dropped 3 bases, with 13 bases sitting between them. Here the CDR3 DNA reads TGTGCCAGCAGTCCCCGGTCAGGTGACTATGGCTACACCTTC. Translated: CASSPRSGDYGYTF.

This clone has a single count. This chain uses TRBV6-1 with TRBJ1-4; the match to TRBD1 covers 9 bases. The CDR3 has 17 amino acids. Germline lookup yields CDR1 MNHNS and CDR2 SASEGT. V trimming: 1 base; J trimming: 7 bases; junction bases outside the gene matches: 10. This chain's CDR3 is CASSEVSLDRGSEKLFF. CDR3 coding DNA: TGTGCCAGCAGTGAAGTGTCCTTGGACAGGGGATCTGAAAAACTGTTTTTT.

The rearrangement uses TRBV29-1 and TRBJ1-2, with TRBD1 identical over 7 bases. Germline V CDR1 and CDR2: SQVTM, ANQGSEA. This CDR3 has 14 residues. V lost 6 bases and J lost 6; bases outside the gene matches: 13. The CDR3, as DNA: TGCAGCGTATACCAGACAGGGCGGGGAGATGGCTACACCTTC. Translating it yields CSVYQTGRGDGYTF.

The rearrangement links TRBV28 to TRBJ2-1; 7 positions agree with TRBD1. This CDR3 has 16 amino acids. From germline, CDR1 is MDHEN and CDR2 SYDVKM. J was trimmed by 4 bases and V by 4 bases; bases with no gene match: 10. The DNA of the CDR3 is TGTGCCAGCAGTTCCGTAGGGACAGCTAGGTACAATGAGCAGTTCTTC. Its protein product is CASSSVGTARYNEQFF.

The count of this clone is one. The CDR3 loop reads CASSWGQGGGSPLHF. The CDR3 nucleotides read TGTGCCAGCAGCTGGGGACAGGGCGGGGGATCACCCCTCCACTTT. The chain links TRBV7-2 to TRBJ1-6, with 9 bases that match TRBD1. Germline lookup yields CDR1 SGHTA and CDR2 FQGNSA. The CDR3 is 15 amino acids. Losses at the gene ends were 4 bases for V and 10 bases for J; bases not matched to a gene: 8. Supplemented by reference TRBV7-2 and TRBJ1-6, the full variable domain reads GAGVSQSPSNKVTEKGKDVELRCDPISGHTALYWYRQSLGQGLEFLIYFQGNSAPDKSGLPSDRFSAERTGGSVSTLTIQRTQQEDSAVYLCASSWGQGGGSPLHFGNGTRLTVT.

The chain couples TRBV30 to TRBJ1-6; D is undetermined. This CDR3 contains 13 residues. The germline V and J ends were trimmed by 2 bases and 10 bases, with 12 bases remaining between them. Germline assignment: CDR1 GTSNPN and CDR2 SVGIG (reference sequence). The CDR3, as DNA: TGTGCCTGGAGTTTGGTAAGAGAATCACCCCTCCACTTT. Translated, it gives CAWSLVRESPLHF.

This chain connects TRBV13 to TRBJ2-3; 8 bases fit TRBD1. V was clipped by 8 bases and J by 6 bases; unmatched bases: 7. Looked up from germline, CDR1 is PRHDT and CDR2 is FYEKMQ (reference sequence). The CDR3 has 13 amino acids. The CDR3 DNA reads TGTGCCAGCCGTCGGACAGGGTGGGATACGCAGTATTTT. Translated, it gives CASRRTGWDTQYF.

The rearrangement links TRBV7-3 to TRBJ2-3; TRBD2 aligns across 11 bases. This CDR3 region has 15 residues. J was trimmed by 10 bases and V by 2 bases; bases with no gene match: 8. CDR1 is SGHTA, CDR2 FQGTGA, per germline. The CDR3: CASSLGTSGSTAQYF. DNA for the CDR3: TGTGCCAGCAGCTTAGGAACTAGCGGGAGCACCGCGCAGTATTTT.

This chain joins TRBV5-4 and TRBJ1-2; unclear D gene. The CDR3 spans 13 residues. The V gene lost 2 bases and the J gene lost 2 bases, with 7 bases spanning the gap. Germline CDR1 reads SGHNT; CDR2 reads YYREEE (reference sequence). CDR3 loop: CASSFTGNYGYTF. CDR3 coding DNA: TGTGCCAGCAGCTTTACCGGGAACTATGGCTACACCTTC.

This sequence joins TRBV28 and TRBJ2-6; 11 bases match TRBD1. Germline assignment: CDR1 MDHEN and CDR2 SYDVKM. The junction had 6 bases not matched to a gene; V was cut back by 2 bases and J by 0 bases. CDR3 length equals 19 residues. The CDR3 bases are TGTGCCAGCAGTTTACGCGGGACAGGGGGTTTCTCTGGGGCCAACGTCCTGACTTTC. Encoded protein: CASSLRGTGGFSGANVLTF.